The source of this T cell receptor beta chain is a study of T cell repertoires in cytomegalovirus infection. Study-wide background: It can be stated that public TCR beta signatures indicated CMV infection as well as a matching HLA type.

TCRdb reanalysed the reads using MiXCR and keeps one entry per CDR3 protein. The data show 250,000 to 300,000 distinct CDR3 sequences, roughly 9% seen once. General study points: Dominating the ex vivo response were TCR beta clonotypes that were CMV-specific and HLA-C-restricted.

This clonotype has at least ten counts. Its matching antigen is unknown. V was pared by 5 bases and J by 3 bases, with 4 bases of the junction left unmatched. CDR1 is SGHTA and CDR2 is FQGNSA in the germline V gene. The CDR3 has 14 residues. The chain combines TRBV7-2 with TRBJ2-1; 7 nucleotides agree with TRBD1. The sequenced sample was PBMCs. The sequence derives from a human donor in good health (CMV status not recorded). Some clones in this sample may be carry-over from other donors' samples. For the CDR3, the DNA is TGTGCCAGCAGCGGGGGACAGTTCTACAATGAGCAGTTCTTC. It translates to CASSGGQFYNEQFF. Supplemented by reference TRBV7-2 and TRBJ2-1, the full variable domain reads GAGVSQSPSNKVTEKGKDVELRCDPISGHTALYWYRQSLGQGLEFLIYFQGNSAPDKSGLPSDRFSAERTGGSVSTLTIQRTQQEDSAVYLCASSGGQFYNEQFFGPGTRLTVL.